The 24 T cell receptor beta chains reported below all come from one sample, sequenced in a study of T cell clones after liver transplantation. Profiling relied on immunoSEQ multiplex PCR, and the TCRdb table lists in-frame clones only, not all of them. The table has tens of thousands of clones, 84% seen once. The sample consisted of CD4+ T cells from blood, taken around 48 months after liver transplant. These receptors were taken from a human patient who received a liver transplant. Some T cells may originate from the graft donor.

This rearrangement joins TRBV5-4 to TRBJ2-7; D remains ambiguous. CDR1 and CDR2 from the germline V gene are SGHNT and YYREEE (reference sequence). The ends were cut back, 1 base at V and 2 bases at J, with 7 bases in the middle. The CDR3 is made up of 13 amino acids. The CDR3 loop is CASSLFGPYEQYF. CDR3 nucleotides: TGTGCCAGCAGCTTGTTCGGACCCTACGAGCAGTACTTC. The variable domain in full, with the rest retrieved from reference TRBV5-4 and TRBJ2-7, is ETGVTQSPTHLIKTRGQQVTLRCSSQSGHNTVSWYQQALGQGPQFIFQYYREEENGRGNFPPRFSGLQFPNYSSELNVNALELDDSALYLCASSLFGPYEQYFGPGTRLTVT.

The CDR3 DNA sequence: TGTGCCAGCAGGGTCCAGACCGGGGAGCTGTTTTTT. This sequence encodes CASRVQTGELFF. This chain joins TRBV2 and TRBJ2-2; no definite D call. Trimming pared 6 bases from V and 5 bases from J, leaving 7 bases between. The CDR3 is 12 amino acids. From germline, CDR1 is SNHLY and CDR2 FYNNEI.

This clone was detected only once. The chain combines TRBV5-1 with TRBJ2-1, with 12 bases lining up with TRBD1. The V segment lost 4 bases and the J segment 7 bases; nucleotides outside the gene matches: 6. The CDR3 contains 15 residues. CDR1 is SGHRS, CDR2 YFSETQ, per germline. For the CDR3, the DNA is TGCGCCAGCAGCACGGGACAGGGGGCTGGTAATGAGCAGTTCTTC. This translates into CASSTGQGAGNEQFF.

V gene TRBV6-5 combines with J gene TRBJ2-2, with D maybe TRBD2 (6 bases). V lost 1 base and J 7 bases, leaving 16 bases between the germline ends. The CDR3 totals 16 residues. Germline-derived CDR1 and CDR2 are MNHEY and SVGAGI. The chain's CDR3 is CASSYYNRLVGGELFF. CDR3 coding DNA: TGTGCCAGCAGTTACTATAATAGACTAGTCGGCGGGGAGCTGTTTTTT.

This chain's CDR3 is CASRGGTTTDTQYF. CDR3 nucleotide sequence: TGTGCCAGCCGTGGGGGGACCACCACAGATACGCAGTATTTT. The chain joins TRBV27 to TRBJ2-3, with D possibly being TRBD2 (6 bases). The germline V and J ends were trimmed by 8 bases and 2 bases, with 14 bases remaining between them. This CDR3 contains 14 residues. Germline CDR1 is MNHEY and CDR2 is SMNVEV (reference sequence).

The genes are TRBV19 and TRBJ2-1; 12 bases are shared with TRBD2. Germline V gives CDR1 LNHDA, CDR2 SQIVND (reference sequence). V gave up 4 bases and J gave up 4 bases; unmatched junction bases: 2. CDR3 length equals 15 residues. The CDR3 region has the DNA TGTGCCAGTAGTAGAGGACTAGCGGGGTACAATGAGCAGTTCTTC. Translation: CASSRGLAGYNEQFF.

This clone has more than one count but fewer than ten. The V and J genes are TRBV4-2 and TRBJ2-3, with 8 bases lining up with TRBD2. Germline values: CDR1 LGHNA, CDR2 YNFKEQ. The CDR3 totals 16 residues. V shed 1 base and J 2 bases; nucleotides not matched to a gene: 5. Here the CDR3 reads CASSQGTSGPTDTQYF. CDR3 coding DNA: TGTGCCAGCAGCCAAGGTACTAGCGGCCCCACAGATACGCAGTATTTT.

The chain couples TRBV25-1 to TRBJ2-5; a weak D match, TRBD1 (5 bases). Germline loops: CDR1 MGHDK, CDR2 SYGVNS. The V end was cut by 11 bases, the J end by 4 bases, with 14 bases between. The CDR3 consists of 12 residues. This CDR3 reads CAASRVGETQYF. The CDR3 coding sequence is TGTGCCGCAAGCAGGGTGGGAGAGACCCAGTACTTC.

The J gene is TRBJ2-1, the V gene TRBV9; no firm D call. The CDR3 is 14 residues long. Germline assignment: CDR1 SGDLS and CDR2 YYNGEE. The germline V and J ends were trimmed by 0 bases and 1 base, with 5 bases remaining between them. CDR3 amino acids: CASSVAESYNEQFF. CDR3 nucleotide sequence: TGTGCCAGCAGCGTAGCGGAATCCTACAATGAGCAGTTCTTC.

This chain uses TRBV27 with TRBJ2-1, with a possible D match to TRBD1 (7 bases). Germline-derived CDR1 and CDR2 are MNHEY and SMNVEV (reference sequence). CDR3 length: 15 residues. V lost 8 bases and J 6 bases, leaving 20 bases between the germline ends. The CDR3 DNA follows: TGTGCCAGCCGCCCCCGGCGGCAGGGGGGCAATGAGCAGTTCTTC. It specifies CASRPRRQGGNEQFF.

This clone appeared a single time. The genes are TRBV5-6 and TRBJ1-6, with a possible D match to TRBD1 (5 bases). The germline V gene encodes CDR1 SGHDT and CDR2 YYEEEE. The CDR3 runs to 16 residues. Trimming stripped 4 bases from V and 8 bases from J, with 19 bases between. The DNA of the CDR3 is TGTGCCAGCAGCAACCCCTCGGAGGGACTATATTCACCCCTCCACTTT. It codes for CASSNPSEGLYSPLHF. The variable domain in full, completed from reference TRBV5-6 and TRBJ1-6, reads DAGVTQSPTHLIKTRGQQVTLRCSPKSGHDTVSWYQQALGQGPQFIFQYYEEEERQRGNFPDRFSGHQFPNYSSELNVNALLLGDSALYLCASSNPSEGLYSPLHFGNGTRLTVT.

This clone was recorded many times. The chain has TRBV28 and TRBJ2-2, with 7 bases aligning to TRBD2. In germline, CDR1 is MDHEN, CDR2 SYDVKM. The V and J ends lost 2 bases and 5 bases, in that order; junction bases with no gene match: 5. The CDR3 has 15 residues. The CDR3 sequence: CASSLLGGITGELFF. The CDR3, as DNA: TGTGCCAGCAGTTTACTGGGGGGGATAACCGGGGAGCTGTTTTTT.

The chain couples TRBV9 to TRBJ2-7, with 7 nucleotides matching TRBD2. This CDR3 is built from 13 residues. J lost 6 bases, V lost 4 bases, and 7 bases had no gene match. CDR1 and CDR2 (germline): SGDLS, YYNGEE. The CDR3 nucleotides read TGTGCCAGCAGCCTCCGACTAGCTAGCGAGCAGTACTTC. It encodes CASSLRLASEQYF.

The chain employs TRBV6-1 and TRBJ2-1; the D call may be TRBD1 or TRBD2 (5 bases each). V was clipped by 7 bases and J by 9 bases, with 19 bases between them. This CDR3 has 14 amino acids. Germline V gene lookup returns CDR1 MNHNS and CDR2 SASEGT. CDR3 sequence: CASIFTGTPGEQFF. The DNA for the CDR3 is TGTGCCAGCATCTTTACCGGGACCCCGGGTGAGCAGTTCTTC.

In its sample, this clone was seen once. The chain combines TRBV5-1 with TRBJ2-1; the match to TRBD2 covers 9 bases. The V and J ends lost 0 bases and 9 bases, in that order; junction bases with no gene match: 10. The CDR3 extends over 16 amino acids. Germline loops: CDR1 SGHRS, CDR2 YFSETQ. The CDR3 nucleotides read TGCGCCAGCAGCTTGGGGTATAGCGGGAGTATCGGTGAGCAGTTCTTC. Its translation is CASSLGYSGSIGEQFF.

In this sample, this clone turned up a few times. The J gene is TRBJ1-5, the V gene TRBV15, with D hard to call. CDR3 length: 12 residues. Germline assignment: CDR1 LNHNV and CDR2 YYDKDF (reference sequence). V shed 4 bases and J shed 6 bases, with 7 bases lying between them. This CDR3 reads CATSTRTQPQHF. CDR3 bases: TGTGCCACCAGCACGAGGACTCAGCCCCAGCATTTT.

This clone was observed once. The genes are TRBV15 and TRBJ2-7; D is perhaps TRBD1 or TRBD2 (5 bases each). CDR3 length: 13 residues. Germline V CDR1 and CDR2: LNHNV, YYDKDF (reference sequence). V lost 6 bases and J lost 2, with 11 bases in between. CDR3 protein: CATSTGAAYEQYF. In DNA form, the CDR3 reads TGTGCCACCAGTACCGGGGCTGCCTACGAGCAGTACTTC.

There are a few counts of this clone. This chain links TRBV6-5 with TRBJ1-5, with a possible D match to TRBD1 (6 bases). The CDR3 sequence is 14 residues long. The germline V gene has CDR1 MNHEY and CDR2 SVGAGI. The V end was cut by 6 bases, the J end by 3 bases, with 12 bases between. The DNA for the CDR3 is TGTGCCAGCAGAACCACAGGGCACAATCAGCCCCAGCATTTT. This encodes CASRTTGHNQPQHF.

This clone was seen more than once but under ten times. Here the CDR3 DNA reads TGTGCCAGCAGCTTTAGCGGGACCTACGAGCAGTACTTC. Protein: CASSFSGTYEQYF. V and J are TRBV7-8 and TRBJ2-7, with TRBD2 matching 8 bases. The CDR3 is made up of 13 amino acids. Trimming removed 3 bases from V and 2 bases from J; junction bases left unmatched: 0. Germline loops: CDR1 SGHVS, CDR2 FQNEAQ.

The CDR3, as DNA: TGCGCCAGCAGCCACCTGACAGGGGGCACCTACGAGCAGTACTTC. It yields the protein CASSHLTGGTYEQYF. The rearrangement uses TRBV4-3 and TRBJ2-7, with 10 bases matching TRBD1. V gave up 3 bases and J gave up 2 bases; unmatched junction bases: 4. This CDR3 is 15 amino acids long. Germline V gene lookup returns CDR1 LGHNA and CDR2 YSLEER.

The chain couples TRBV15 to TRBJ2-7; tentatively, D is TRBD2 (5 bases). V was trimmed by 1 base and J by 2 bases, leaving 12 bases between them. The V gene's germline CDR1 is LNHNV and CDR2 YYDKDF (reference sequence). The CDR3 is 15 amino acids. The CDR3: CATSRADGGTYEQYF. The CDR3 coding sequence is TGTGCCACCAGCAGAGCCGATGGAGGCACCTACGAGCAGTACTTC.

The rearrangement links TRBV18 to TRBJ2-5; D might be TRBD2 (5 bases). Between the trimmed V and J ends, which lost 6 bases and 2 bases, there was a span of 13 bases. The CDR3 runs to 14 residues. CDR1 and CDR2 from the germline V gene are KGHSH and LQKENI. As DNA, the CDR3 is TGTGCCAGCTCCCCGGGGTTCCTACAAGAGACCCAGTACTTC. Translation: CASSPGFLQETQYF.

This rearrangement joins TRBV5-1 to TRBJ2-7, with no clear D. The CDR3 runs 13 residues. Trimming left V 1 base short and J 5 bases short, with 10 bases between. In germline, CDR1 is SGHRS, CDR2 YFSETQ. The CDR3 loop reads CASSLRGTDEQYF. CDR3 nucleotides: TGCGCCAGCAGCTTGAGAGGCACAGACGAGCAGTACTTC.

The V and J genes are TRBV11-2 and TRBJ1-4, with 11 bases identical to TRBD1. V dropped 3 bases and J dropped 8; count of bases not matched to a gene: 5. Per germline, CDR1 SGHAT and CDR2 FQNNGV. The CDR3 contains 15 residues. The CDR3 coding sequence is TGTGCCAGCAGCTTGGACAGGGGGCGTAGAGAAAAACTGTTTTTT. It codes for CASSLDRGRREKLFF.